Listed here is a single TCR beta chain. There were only Caucasian adults among the donors, and all lived in Nashville, Tennessee. Germline values: CDR1 SGHNT, CDR2 YYREEE (reference sequence). V shed 2 bases and J shed 3 bases, with 15 bases lying between them. CDR3 length: 15 amino acids. The repertoire was sequenced with immunoSEQ multiplex PCR; TCRdb's copy has only in-frame clones and lacks some. Of roughly 660,000 clones listed, 90% are singletons. The record originates from a study of shared clonotypes between healthy human individuals. The rearrangement joins TRBV5-4 to TRBJ2-7; D not certain. This receptor was taken from a man aged 18 to 30 in good health. Some clones in this sample may be carry-over from other donors' samples. Sequenced sample: memory CD8+ T cells from PBMCs. As to subset: CD45RO+ cells pooled with CCR7-negative TemRA cells. DNA of the CDR3: TGTGCCAGCAGCTTCGACCGGACGGAACACTACGAGCAGTACTTC. This encodes CASSFDRTEHYEQYF.